The rows below give T cell receptor beta chains drawn from one sample of a study of identical twins. TCRdb reanalysed the 5' RACE reads using MiXCR and keeps one entry per CDR3 protein. The sample shows more than 1.5 million distinct CDR3 sequences, around 33% of them seen only once. Sequencing used cord blood. All receptors come from a newborn girl in good health. The CDR3 runs from the conserved cysteine through the conserved F or W. A D gene is named only where the DNA matches it firmly. Size tells how often a clone was seen (once, few, many) or the class of an expanded clone, and some rows leave it out.

clone_size	cdr3_length	v_call	d_call	j_call	cdr3_aa	cdr3_nt
-	16	TRBV5-1	TRBD1	TRBJ2-3	CASSLAWTGATDTQYF	TGCGCCAGCAGCTTGGCCTGGACAGGGGCCACAGATACGCAGTATTTT
-	16	TRBV20-1	TRBD1	TRBJ1-5	CSARVRVNRGNQPQHF	TGCAGTGCTAGAGTTAGGGTGAACAGGGGGAATCAGCCCCAGCATTTT
-	17	TRBV28	TRBD1	TRBJ2-7	CASSLYLPGQGANEQYF	TGTGCCAGCAGTTTATACCTCCCGGGACAGGGGGCCAACGAGCAGTACTTC
few	17	TRBV7-2	TRBD1	TRBJ2-7	CASSLAGSGTGVYEQYF	TGTGCCAGCAGCTTAGCTGGATCCGGGACAGGGGTCTACGAGCAGTACTTC
-	16	TRBV12-3/TRBV12-4	-	TRBJ1-5	CASSSGGRESNQPQHF	TGTGCCAGCAGTAGCGGCGGCAGGGAGAGCAATCAGCCCCAGCATTTT
-	16	TRBV24-1	TRBD2	TRBJ2-4	CAASDSWTSGHNEQYF	TGTGCCGCCAGTGATTCGTGGACTAGCGGTCACAATGAGCAGTACTTC
-	13	TRBV2	-	TRBJ2-7	CASSRLFSYEQYF	TGTGCCAGCAGTCGGTTGTTCTCCTACGAGCAGTACTTC
-	15	TRBV4-1	TRBD1	TRBJ1-1	CASSQDDRGYTEAFF	TGCGCCAGCAGCCAAGACGACAGGGGATACACTGAAGCTTTCTTT
-	14	TRBV12-3/TRBV12-4	-	TRBJ1-3	CASSYTGSGNTIYF	TGTGCCAGCAGTTATACAGGCTCTGGAAACACCATATATTTT
many	17	TRBV4-1	-	TRBJ1-1	CASSQARAGIANTEAFF	TGCGCCAGCAGCCAAGCCAGGGCAGGGATTGCGAACACTGAAGCTTTCTTT
-	15	TRBV27	TRBD2	TRBJ2-1	CASSLTGTSDNERFF	TGTGCCAGCAGCCTAACCGGGACTAGCGACAATGAGCGGTTCTTC
-	16	TRBV20-1	-	TRBJ2-1	CSARDLDGRSYNEQFF	TGCAGTGCTAGAGATTTGGACGGCCGCTCCTACAATGAGCAGTTCTTC
few	15	TRBV28	-	TRBJ1-2	CASSPFGRGCYGYTF	TGTGCCAGCAGTCCGTTCGGGCGGGGTTGCTATGGCTACACCTTC
-	14	TRBV14	-	TRBJ2-7	CASSQVGTLYEQYF	TGTGCCAGCAGCCAAGTTGGGACTCTTTACGAGCAGTACTTC
-	16	TRBV20-1	-	TRBJ1-5	CSARVVGGLNNQPQHF	TGCAGTGCTAGAGTAGTTGGAGGGCTTAACAATCAGCCCCAGCATTTT
-	14	TRBV5-1	-	TRBJ2-3	CTSSLNIGTDTQYF	TGCACCAGCAGCTTGAACATTGGGACAGATACGCAGTATTTT
-	14	TRBV6-6	-	TRBJ1-6	CASSPEGYHSPLHF	TGTGCCAGCAGCCCCGAAGGGTATCATTCACCCCTCCACTTT
-	13	TRBV12-3/TRBV12-4	-	TRBJ1-2	CASSVRGFYGYTF	TGTGCCAGCAGTGTCAGGGGTTTCTATGGCTACACCTTC
-	16	TRBV29-1	TRBD1	TRBJ2-1	CSVPKGQGVFYNEQFF	TGCAGCGTCCCAAAGGGGCAGGGGGTGTTTTACAATGAGCAGTTCTTC
-	17	TRBV7-6	TRBD1	TRBJ1-3	CASSLESSGQAGNTIYF	TGTGCCAGCAGCTTAGAATCCTCCGGACAGGCTGGAAACACCATATATTTT